This T cell receptor (beta chain) comes out of a study of shared clonotypes between healthy human individuals. Overall study results and limits: The generation probabilities recorded for non-shared clonotypes fell below those of clonotypes shared by all four donors.

TCRdb's copy holds only in-frame clones and misses some; the assay was immunoSEQ multiplex PCR. The sample has about 2 million clones, less than 95% seen once. Naive CD8 populations comprised CD45RO-negative cells positively selected for CCR7, excluding terminally differentiated effector memory CD45RA+ cells. The CDR3 has 16 amino acids. J was trimmed by 6 bases and V by 0 bases; bases with no gene match: 6. Germline loops: CDR1 SGDLS, CDR2 YYNGEE. As to this clone: Its target is not known.

This sequence joins TRBV9 and TRBJ2-1; 10 nucleotides match TRBD2. The sequenced sample was naive CD8+ T cells sorted from blood. The source of this sequence is a young man in good health. DNA of the CDR3: TGTGCCAGCAGCGTAGACGGGACTAGCGTACTCAATGAGCAGTTCTTC. Residues: CASSVDGTSVLNEQFF.